This T cell receptor (beta chain) appears in the sequencing data of a study of patients and donors after allogeneic stem cell transplantation. This clonotype showed up just a few times. TCRdb called the RT-PCR reads again in MiXCR, with one record for every CDR3 protein. The sample includes more than 850,000 distinct CDR3 sequences, over 15% of them seen just once. Germline CDR1 is MRHNA and CDR2 is SNTAGT. V shed 1 base, J shed 8 bases, and the junction held 14 bases outside the gene matches. The CDR3 is 18 residues long. The sequencing input was blood, either unsorted or a sorted T cell fraction (not recorded which). This receptor was obtained from a human donor who was either an allogeneic HSCT recipient or a stem cell or donor lymphocyte infusion donor (not recorded which). It is not recorded whose cells these are; they may come from a transplant donor. The chain is built from TRBV6-4 and TRBJ2-1; 10 positions agree with TRBD2. CDR3 loop: CASSDFLSGRAIIYEQFF. CDR3 sequence (DNA): TGTGCCAGCAGTGACTTTCTCAGCGGGAGGGCCATTATCTATGAGCAGTTCTTC.